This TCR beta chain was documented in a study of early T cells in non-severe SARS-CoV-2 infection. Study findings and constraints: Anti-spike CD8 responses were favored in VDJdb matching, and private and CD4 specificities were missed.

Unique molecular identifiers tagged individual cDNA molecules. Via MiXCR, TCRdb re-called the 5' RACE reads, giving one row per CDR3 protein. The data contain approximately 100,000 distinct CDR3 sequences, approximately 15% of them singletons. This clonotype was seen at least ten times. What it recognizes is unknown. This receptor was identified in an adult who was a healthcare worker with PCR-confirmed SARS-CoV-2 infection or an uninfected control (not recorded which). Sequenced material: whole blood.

Here the CDR3 DNA reads TGTGCCAGCAGTTTACCTAAGGAAGAGACCCAGTACTTC. Its protein is CASSLPKEETQYF. V gene TRBV27 combines with J gene TRBJ2-5; D is uncertain. Trimming removed 2 bases at V and 3 bases at J, with 7 bases between. The germline CDR1 and CDR2 sequences are MNHEY and SMNVEV (reference sequence). This CDR3 spans 13 amino acids.